The sequence of this T cell receptor (beta chain) was determined in a study of regulatory T cells in long-lasting Graves disease. Study conclusions and caveats: Preferential use of TRBV28, TRBJ1-2 and TRBJ2-5 was seen in persistent disease.

Both iRepertoire HTBI primers and Arm-PCR of CDR3 regions were used to build the TCR beta libraries. TCRdb passed the multiplex PCR reads through MiXCR, listing each CDR3 protein once. The sample holds over 400,000 distinct CDR3 sequences, 12% to 15% seen once. Note on this clonotype: What it binds is unknown.

Stated time point: newly diagnosed GD, antithyroid drugs for less than 3 months. RNA extracted from PBMCs served as the sequencing template. Germline V CDR1 and CDR2: SNHLY, FYNNEI. The CDR3 length is 13 residues. The junction had 4 bases not matched to a gene; V was cut back by 8 bases and J by 0 bases. The data were also submitted as part of a second study, on T cells in Graves' hyperthyroidism and ophthalmopathy.

This TCR was sampled from a woman aged 50 to 60 with Graves disease. Sequencing was performed on peripheral blood mononuclear cells (PBMCs), taken at new diagnosis, from a patient treated with antithyroid drugs. V usage is TRBV2 and J usage is TRBJ2-7; the match to TRBD2 covers 7 bases. The DNA for the CDR3 is TGTGCCAGCGGGAGGGGTTTCTCCTACGAGCAGTACTTC. Its protein is CASGRGFSYEQYF.